Listed here are 23 T cell receptor beta chains from one sample, sequenced in a study of graft-versus-host responses after intestinal transplantation. Generated by immunoSEQ multiplex PCR, the TCRdb table keeps only in-frame clones and is missing some. The sample lists about 14,000 clones, roughly a third occurring once. Material: alloreactive CD4+ T cells from a mixed lymphocyte reaction culture, obtained before intestinal transplant. The sample's subset: CFSE-low proliferating T cells sorted from roughly 6-day pre-transplant mixed lymphocyte reaction (GvH or HvG direction). The receptor set was obtained from a human patient who received an intestinal transplant.

V is TRBV5-1 and J is TRBJ2-7; D may be TRBD2 (7 bases). Germline CDR1 is SGHRS and CDR2 is YFSETQ. Trimming took 4 bases from V and 3 from J, leaving 17 bases between them. The CDR3 consists of 15 residues. CDR3 amino acids: CASSIRGEGGYEQYF. The CDR3 nucleotides read TGCGCCAGCAGCATAAGGGGGGAGGGGGGCTACGAGCAGTACTTC.

Here the CDR3 reads CSVALASYEQYF. CDR3 nucleotides: TGCAGCGTGGCTCTAGCTTCCTACGAGCAGTACTTC. This sequence joins TRBV29-1 and TRBJ2-7, with D possibly being TRBD2 (5 bases). Deletions cut 6 bases from V and 1 base from J, with 10 bases between. Germline CDR1 reads SQVTM; CDR2 reads ANQGSEA. CDR3 length equals 12 residues.

This clone has at least ten counts. Within the sample, other DNA sequences also encode this same CDR3. The V gene is TRBV5-1, the J gene TRBJ1-2, with D perhaps TRBD1 (6 bases). The CDR3 has 15 amino acids. Germline values: CDR1 SGHRS, CDR2 YFSETQ. V was cut by 3 bases and J by 5 bases, with 17 bases left in between. CDR3 amino acids: CASSSGAGGHYGYTF. The CDR3 nucleotides read TGCGCCAGCAGCTCAGGAGCGGGGGGGCATTATGGCTACACCTTC.

The CDR3 DNA follows: TGTGCCAGTAGTATTGGTGGGAGTTCCTACGAGCAGTACTTC. Translated, it gives CASSIGGSSYEQYF. This chain connects TRBV19 to TRBJ2-5, with D possibly being TRBD2 (5 bases). The end of the DNA aligns better with TRBJ2-7, so the J call may be wrong. Germline CDR1 LNHDA, CDR2 SQIVND (reference sequence). This CDR3 has 14 residues.

This clone appeared a few times. The chain has TRBV10-3 and TRBJ2-1, with 9 bases that match TRBD1. The CDR3 spans 20 residues. V lost 0 bases and J lost 0; bases outside the gene matches: 12. In germline, CDR1 is ENHRY, CDR2 SYGVKD. Here the CDR3 DNA reads TGTGCCATCAGTGAGTCCTTGGGGACAGGGAAAGGAAGCTCCTACAATGAGCAGTTCTTC. Encoded protein: CAISESLGTGKGSSYNEQFF.

The chain employs TRBV6-5 and TRBJ1-5; tentatively, D is TRBD1 (6 bases). The V and J ends lost 10 bases and 9 bases respectively, with 19 bases between them. In germline, CDR1 is MNHEY, CDR2 SVGAGI. CDR3 length: 13 residues. The CDR3 DNA reads as TGTGCCACCAATGCCGGCAGGGGAGGGCCCCAGCATTTT. Its protein is CATNAGRGGPQHF.

The chain has TRBV5-6 and TRBJ2-1; D is undetermined. Trimming pared 4 bases from V and 0 bases from J, leaving 11 bases between. Germline V gives CDR1 SGHDT, CDR2 YYEEEE. CDR3 length equals 15 residues. The CDR3 region has the DNA TGTGCCAGCAGCCTCAAGGCGAGCTCCTACAATGAGCAGTTCTTC. Residues: CASSLKASSYNEQFF.

This clone has more than one count but fewer than ten. The V gene is TRBV21-1, the J gene TRBJ1-2. TRBV21-1 is a pseudogene segment. The CDR3 is 16 amino acids. The CDR3 sequence is CASSKRWGASNYGYTF. The CDR3 DNA reads TGTGCCAGCAGCAAAAGGTGGGGGGCTTCAAACTATGGCTACACCTTC.

About this clone itself: At one end the junction does not follow the germline gene, possibly because of a read error. This sample also contains other DNA sequences that code for the same CDR3. This chain links TRBV4-1 with TRBJ1-5; D might be TRBD1 (5 bases). Germline assignment: CDR1 MGHRA and CDR2 YSYEKL. The CDR3 extends over 16 amino acids. The CDR3 DNA follows: TGTGCCAGCAGCCAAGGTGAAGGGGTGGGAAATCAGCCCCAGCATTTT. Its protein is CASSQGEGVGNQPQHF.

The chain combines TRBV11-2 with TRBJ1-1; perhaps TRBD1 as D (5 bases). Germline V CDR1 and CDR2: SGHAT, FQNNGV. The CDR3 contains 15 residues. The V end was cut by 0 bases, the J end by 2 bases, with 10 bases between. DNA for the CDR3: TGTGCCAGCAGCTTAGAGGGGGTCGTCAACACTGAAGCTTTCTTT. This sequence encodes CASSLEGVVNTEAFF.

This clone was picked up a small number of times. The chain carries TRBV10-3 and TRBJ2-7; D is tentatively TRBD1 or TRBD2 (5 bases each). The CDR3 sequence is 16 residues long. V lost 2 bases to trimming and J lost 0 bases, with 14 bases between them. Germline assignment: CDR1 ENHRY and CDR2 SYGVKD. This chain's CDR3 is CAISEDGPGSSYEQYF. The CDR3 DNA reads TGTGCCATCAGTGAGGATGGGCCAGGGAGCTCCTACGAGCAGTACTTC.

This clone is medium-sized by share. The same CDR3 is also encoded by other DNA sequences in this sample. V gene TRBV5-1 combines with J gene TRBJ2-5; D not certain. CDR3 size: 15 residues. Trimming cost V 0 bases and J 2 bases, with 11 bases left between them. Germline CDR1 SGHRS, CDR2 YFSETQ. The CDR3 region is CASSLAPLGQETQYF. Written as DNA, the CDR3 is TGCGCCAGCAGCTTGGCCCCGTTGGGACAAGAGACCCAGTACTTC. Combining the CDR3 with reference TRBV5-1 and TRBJ2-5 gives the whole variable domain KAGVTQTPRYLIKTRGQQVTLSCSPISGHRSVSWYQQTPGQGLQFLFEYFSETQRNKGNFPGRFSGRQFSNSRSEMNVSTLELGDSALYLCASSLAPLGQETQYFGPGTRLLVL.

V is TRBV6-9 and J is TRBJ1-2; TRBD1 might be the D (5 bases). Per germline, CDR1 MNHGY and CDR2 SVAAGI. The CDR3 covers 15 residues. V shed 3 bases and J shed 4 bases, with 15 bases lying between them. The CDR3, as DNA: TGTGCCAGCAGTTACTCATTAGACAGACTCTATGGCTACACCTTC. It is translated as CASSYSLDRLYGYTF.

Here the CDR3 DNA reads TGCAGCGTTGTAGGCGGACAGAGAATTTACAATGAGCAGTTCTTC. This gives the protein CSVVGGQRIYNEQFF. This chain links TRBV29-1 with TRBJ2-1, with D maybe TRBD1 (6 bases). The CDR3 is 15 amino acids. Between the trimmed V and J ends, which lost 4 bases and 4 bases, there was a span of 17 bases. In germline, CDR1 is SQVTM, CDR2 ANQGSEA.

This clone has more than one count but fewer than ten. This chain links TRBV4-2 with TRBJ1-4, with D perhaps TRBD1 (5 bases). The V gene lost 0 bases and the J gene lost 3 bases, with 11 bases spanning the gap. Germline V gene data show CDR1 as LGHNA and CDR2 as YNFKEQ. This CDR3 has 16 amino acids. The CDR3 nucleotides read TGTGCCAGCAGCCAAGAGTGGAGGGGAGCTAATGAAAAACTGTTTTTT. Amino acid sequence: CASSQEWRGANEKLFF.

The chain is built from TRBV9 and TRBJ2-3, with D perhaps matching TRBD2 (5 bases). The CDR3 spans 16 residues. The V and J ends lost 2 bases and 0 bases respectively, with 13 bases between them. The germline CDR1 and CDR2 sequences are SGDLS and YYNGEE. Written as DNA, the CDR3 is TGTGCCAGCAGCGTTGAGGGTTGGACTAGCACAGATACGCAGTATTTT. This sequence encodes CASSVEGWTSTDTQYF.

V is TRBV6-9 and J is TRBJ2-2, with D unresolved. Germline V gives CDR1 MNHGY, CDR2 SVAAGI. The CDR3 runs to 14 residues. V dropped 8 bases and J dropped 0 bases, with 10 bases sitting between them. The CDR3: CASCRPPNTGELFF. The CDR3 DNA reads TGTGCCAGCTGCCGACCACCGAACACCGGGGAGCTGTTTTTT.

This clone was seen once. The genes are TRBV27 and TRBJ2-5; no firm D call. The CDR3 totals 14 residues. Germline lookup yields CDR1 MNHEY and CDR2 SMNVEV (reference sequence). The V and J ends lost 5 bases and 4 bases respectively, with 14 bases between them. The CDR3 region has the DNA TGTGCCAGCAGTGGAAACGGAACTCCAGAGACCCAGTACTTC. Its protein product is CASSGNGTPETQYF.

The chain uses TRBV28 and TRBJ1-5; the match to TRBD1 covers 9 bases. CDR1 and CDR2 from the germline V gene are MDHEN and SYDVKM. The CDR3 spans 17 residues. Unmatched junction bases numbered 10, after V lost 2 bases and J lost 5 bases. CDR3 protein: CASSLDRGTGSDQPQHF. DNA of the CDR3: TGTGCCAGCAGTTTAGACCGTGGGACAGGGTCAGATCAGCCCCAGCATTTT.

This clone was observed a handful of times. V and J are TRBV5-1 and TRBJ2-7; 11 bases align to TRBD1. CDR1 is SGHRS and CDR2 is YFSETQ in the germline V gene. V lost 4 bases and J lost 3; bases outside the gene matches: 6. The CDR3 is 15 residues long. The DNA for the CDR3 is TGCGCCAGCAGCCCGGGAGGGACAGGGGGCTACGAGCAGTACTTC. As protein: CASSPGGTGGYEQYF.

This clone showed up just a few times. The gene calls are TRBV19 and TRBJ2-1; possible D gene TRBD1, 6 bases. The CDR3 is made up of 13 amino acids. The germline V and J ends were trimmed by 6 bases and 8 bases, with 14 bases remaining between them. Looked up from germline, CDR1 is LNHDA and CDR2 is SQIVND (reference sequence). CDR3 residues: CASSQGIADEQFF. CDR3 DNA: TGTGCCAGTAGCCAGGGGATAGCCGATGAGCAGTTCTTC.

This chain connects TRBV23-1 to TRBJ2-2; 10 bases align to TRBD1. TRBV23-1 is an ORF, with its function uncertain. With 4 bases clipped from V and 3 bases from J, the junction kept 14 bases outside the gene matches. The CDR3 extends over 19 amino acids. In DNA form, the CDR3 reads TGCGCCAGCAGTCCCCTGGGACAGGGGTTCTATAGGGACACCGGGGAGCTGTTTTTT. Amino acids: CASSPLGQGFYRDTGELFF.

This clone was observed a handful of times. V is TRBV9 and J is TRBJ2-7, with D unresolved. The CDR3 contains 13 residues. Germline lookup yields CDR1 SGDLS and CDR2 YYNGEE. Trimming shortened V by 0 bases and J by 6 bases, and 10 bases separated the two germline ends. The CDR3 DNA reads as TGTGCCAGCAGCGTAGTCGAGGTCGGCGAGCAGTACTTC. It is translated as CASSVVEVGEQYF.